The clone carrying this T cell receptor beta chain was counted between two and nine times. Its antigen is undetermined. This entry comes from a study of T cell repertoires in cytomegalovirus infection. Study context: Epitope selection comprised recently identified HLA-C-restricted CMV epitopes and well-studied HLA-B-restricted CMV epitopes. In public TCR beta signatures, there were indications of both CMV infection and matching HLA type. General study findings and limits: Across the ex vivo response, the dominant clonotypes were HLA-C-restricted CMV-specific TCR beta clonotypes.

Deletions cut 6 bases from V and 0 bases from J, with 11 bases between. Germline CDR1 and CDR2: ENHRY and SYGVKD. CDR3 size: 14 residues. TCRdb processed the reads anew with MiXCR; each CDR3 protein has one entry. The sample yields roughly 990,000 distinct CDR3 sequences, less than 35% seen once. Here the sequenced sample was cultured CD8+ T cells from PBMCs, taken from culture after CMV antigen stimulation. The clonotype comes from a human donor in good health (CMV status not recorded). Some clones in this sample may be carry-over from other donors' samples. The chain combines TRBV10-3 with TRBJ1-2; possibly TRBD1 for D (5 bases). This CDR3 reads CAISDTTANYGYTF. The CDR3 bases are TGTGCCATCAGCGACACGACAGCTAACTATGGCTACACCTTC.